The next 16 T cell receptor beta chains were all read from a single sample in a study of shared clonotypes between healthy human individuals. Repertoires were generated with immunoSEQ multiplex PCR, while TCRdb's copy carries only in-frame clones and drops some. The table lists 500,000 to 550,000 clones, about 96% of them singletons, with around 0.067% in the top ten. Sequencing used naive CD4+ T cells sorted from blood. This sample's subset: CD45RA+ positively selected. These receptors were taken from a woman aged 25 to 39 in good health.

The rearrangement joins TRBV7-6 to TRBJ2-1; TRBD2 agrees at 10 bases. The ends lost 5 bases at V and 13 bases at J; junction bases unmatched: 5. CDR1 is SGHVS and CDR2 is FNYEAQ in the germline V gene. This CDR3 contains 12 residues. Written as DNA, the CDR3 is TGTGCCAGCAGCGGAAGCGGGAGGGCCCAGTTCTTC. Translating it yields CASSGSGRAQFF.

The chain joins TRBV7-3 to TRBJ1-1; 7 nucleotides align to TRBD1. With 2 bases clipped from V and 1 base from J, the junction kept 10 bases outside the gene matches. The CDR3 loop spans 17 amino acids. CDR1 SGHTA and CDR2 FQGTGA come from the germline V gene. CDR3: CASSLGTAREENTEAFF. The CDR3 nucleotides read TGTGCCAGCAGCTTAGGGACAGCGCGGGAGGAGAACACTGAAGCTTTCTTT. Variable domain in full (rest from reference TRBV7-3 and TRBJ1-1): GAGVSQTPSNKVTEKGKYVELRCDPISGHTALYWYRQSLGQGPEFLIYFQGTGAADDSGLPNDRFFAVRPEGSVSTLKIQRTERGDSAVYLCASSLGTAREENTEAFFGQGTRLTVV.

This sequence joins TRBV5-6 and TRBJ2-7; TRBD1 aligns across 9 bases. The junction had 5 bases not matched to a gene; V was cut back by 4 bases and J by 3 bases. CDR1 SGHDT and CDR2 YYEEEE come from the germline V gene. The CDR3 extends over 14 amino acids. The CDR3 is CASSTTGGNYEQYF. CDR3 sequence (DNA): TGTGCCAGCAGCACGACAGGGGGTAACTACGAGCAGTACTTC.

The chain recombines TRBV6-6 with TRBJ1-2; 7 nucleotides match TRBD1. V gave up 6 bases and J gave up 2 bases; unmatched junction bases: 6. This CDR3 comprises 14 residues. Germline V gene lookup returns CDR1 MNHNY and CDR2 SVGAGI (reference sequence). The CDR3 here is CASRDTGVNYGYTF. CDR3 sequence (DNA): TGTGCCAGCAGAGACACAGGGGTAAACTATGGCTACACCTTC.

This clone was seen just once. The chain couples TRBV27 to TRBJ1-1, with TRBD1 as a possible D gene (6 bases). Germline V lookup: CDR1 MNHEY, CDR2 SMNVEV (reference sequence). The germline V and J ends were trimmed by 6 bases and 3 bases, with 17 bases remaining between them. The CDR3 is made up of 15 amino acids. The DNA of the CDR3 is TGTGCCAGCAGCCGAATAAGGTACAGGGACACTGAAGCTTTCTTT. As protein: CASSRIRYRDTEAFF.

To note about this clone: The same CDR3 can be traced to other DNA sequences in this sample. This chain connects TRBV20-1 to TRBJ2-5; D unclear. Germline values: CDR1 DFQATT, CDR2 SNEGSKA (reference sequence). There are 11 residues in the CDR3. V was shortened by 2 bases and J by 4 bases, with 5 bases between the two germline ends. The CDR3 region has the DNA TGCAGTGCTAGAATTCCAGAGACCCAGTACTTC. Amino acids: CSARIPETQYF.

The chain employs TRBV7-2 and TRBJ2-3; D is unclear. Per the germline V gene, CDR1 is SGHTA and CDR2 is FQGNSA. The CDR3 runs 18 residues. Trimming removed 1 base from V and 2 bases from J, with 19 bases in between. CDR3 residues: CASSLGFRAHLITDTQYF. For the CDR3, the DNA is TGTGCCAGCAGCTTAGGTTTTCGGGCCCACTTGATCACAGATACGCAGTATTTT. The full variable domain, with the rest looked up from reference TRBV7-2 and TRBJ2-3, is GAGVSQSPSNKVTEKGKDVELRCDPISGHTALYWYRQSLGQGLEFLIYFQGNSAPDKSGLPSDRFSAERTGGSVSTLTIQRTQQEDSAVYLCASSLGFRAHLITDTQYFGPGTRLTVL.

In nucleotides, the CDR3 is TGTGCCAGCGGCCGGGACAGGGGACCTAGCGGGAGGGCCTACGAGCAGTACTTC. Translating it yields CASGRDRGPSGRAYEQYF. This chain links TRBV28 with TRBJ2-7, with 12 bases fitting TRBD2. Trimming took 8 bases from V and 2 from J; bases not matched to a gene: 16. The CDR3 is 18 residues long. Germline V gene lookup returns CDR1 MDHEN and CDR2 SYDVKM.

CDR3 amino acids: CASSLMNSPSNQPQHF. In DNA form, the CDR3 reads TGTGCCAGCAGCTTGATGAACAGCCCCAGCAATCAGCCCCAGCATTTT. The chain couples TRBV5-5 to TRBJ1-5; no firm D call. Between the trimmed V and J ends, which lost 1 base and 1 base, there was a span of 12 bases. The length of the CDR3 is 16 residues. Per germline, CDR1 SGHKS and CDR2 YYEKEE (reference sequence).

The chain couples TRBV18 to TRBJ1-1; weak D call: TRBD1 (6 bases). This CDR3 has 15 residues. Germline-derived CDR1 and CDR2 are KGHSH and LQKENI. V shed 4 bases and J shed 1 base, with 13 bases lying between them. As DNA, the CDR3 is TGTGCCAGCTCACGGGTAACAGGGTCGAACACTGAAGCTTTCTTT. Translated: CASSRVTGSNTEAFF.

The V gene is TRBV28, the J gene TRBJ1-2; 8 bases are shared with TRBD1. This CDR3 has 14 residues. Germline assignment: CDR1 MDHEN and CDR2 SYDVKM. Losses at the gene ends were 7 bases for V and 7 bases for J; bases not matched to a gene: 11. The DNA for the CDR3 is TGTGCCAGCACAACCTCAGGGGGCGCGGGTGGCTACACCTTC. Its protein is CASTTSGGAGGYTF.

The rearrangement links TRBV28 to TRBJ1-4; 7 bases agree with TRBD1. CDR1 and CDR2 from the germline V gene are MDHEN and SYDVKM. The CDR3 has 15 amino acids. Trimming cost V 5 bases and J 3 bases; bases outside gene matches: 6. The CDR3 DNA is TGTGCCAGCAGTGGTCCCGGGACAGCTAATGAAAAACTGTTTTTT. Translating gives CASSGPGTANEKLFF.

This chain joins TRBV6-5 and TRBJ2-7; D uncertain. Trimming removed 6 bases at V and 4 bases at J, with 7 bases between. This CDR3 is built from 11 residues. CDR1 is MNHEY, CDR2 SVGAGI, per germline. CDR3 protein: CASSNLYEQYF. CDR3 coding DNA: TGTGCCAGCAGCAATTTGTACGAGCAGTACTTC.

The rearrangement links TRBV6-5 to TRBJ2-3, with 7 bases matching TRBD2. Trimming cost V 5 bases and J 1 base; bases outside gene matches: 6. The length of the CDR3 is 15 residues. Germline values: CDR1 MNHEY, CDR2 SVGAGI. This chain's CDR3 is CASSQLAPGTDTQYF. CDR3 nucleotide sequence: TGTGCCAGCAGTCAACTAGCGCCGGGCACAGATACGCAGTATTTT.

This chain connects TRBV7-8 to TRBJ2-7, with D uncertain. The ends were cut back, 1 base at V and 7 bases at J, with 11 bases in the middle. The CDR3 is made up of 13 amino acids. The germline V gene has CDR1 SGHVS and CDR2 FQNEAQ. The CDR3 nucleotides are TGTGCCAGCAGCTTAGGTGTCCCCTCTGAGCAGTACTTC. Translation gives CASSLGVPSEQYF.

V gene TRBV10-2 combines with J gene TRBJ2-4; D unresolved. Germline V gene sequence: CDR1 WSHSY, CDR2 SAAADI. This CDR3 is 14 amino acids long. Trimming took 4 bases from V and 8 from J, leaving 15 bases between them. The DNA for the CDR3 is TGCGCCAGCAGTGTGTCGGGCCGCGTCGACATTCAGTACTTC. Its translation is CASSVSGRVDIQYF.